These 18 T cell receptor beta chains came from one sample sequenced in a study of shared T cell receptors in the human thymus. Sequenced by immunoSEQ multiplex PCR; TCRdb stores in-frame clones only, minus some. This sample has some 700,000 clones, with approximately 85% found just once. These same data were also listed under a study on human thymus T cells.

Source material: thymocytes. The receptor set was obtained from a girl under two years old with a congenital heart defect.

The J gene is TRBJ1-3, the V gene TRBV6-1; no reliable D call. The CDR3 sequence is 14 residues long. V was trimmed by 3 bases and J by 2 bases, leaving 8 bases between them. From germline, CDR1 is MNHNS and CDR2 SASEGT. This CDR3 is CASSDRSPGNTIYF. CDR3 sequence (DNA): TGTGCCAGCAGTGACAGGTCTCCTGGAAACACCATATATTTT.

The rearrangement joins TRBV28 to TRBJ1-5, with 7 positions matching TRBD1. This CDR3 contains 14 residues. Trimming took 6 bases from V and 4 from J; bases not matched to a gene: 6. Germline loops: CDR1 MDHEN, CDR2 SYDVKM. CDR3 DNA: TGTGCCAGCAGCCTGACAGGGAATAATCAGCCCCAGCATTTT. Its translation is CASSLTGNNQPQHF.

The chain uses TRBV10-1 and TRBJ2-1; TRBD1 is a possible D gene (5 bases). The germline CDR1 and CDR2 sequences are WNHNN and SYGVQD (reference sequence). The length of the CDR3 is 17 residues. V shed 4 bases and J shed 6 bases, with 22 bases lying between them. The CDR3 DNA reads as TGCGCCAGCAGTGTCAACCCGACAGACGGGCTCCCCAATGAGCAGTTCTTC. Translating it yields CASSVNPTDGLPNEQFF.

This clone came up once. The V and J genes are TRBV27 and TRBJ1-3, with D hard to call. CDR3 length: 13 residues. Germline CDR1 reads MNHEY; CDR2 reads SMNVEV (reference sequence). The V gene lost 6 bases and the J gene lost 1 base, with 7 bases spanning the gap. CDR3 amino acids: CASRPGSGNTIYF. DNA for the CDR3: TGTGCCAGCAGGCCGGGGTCTGGAAACACCATATATTTT.

This chain joins TRBV30 and TRBJ1-6; 7 bases match TRBD1. Germline-derived CDR1 and CDR2 are GTSNPN and SVGIG (reference sequence). The CDR3 spans 14 residues. The V segment lost 1 base and the J segment 5 bases; nucleotides outside the gene matches: 2. Here the CDR3 reads CAWSGTGDNSPLHF. The CDR3 DNA follows: TGTGCCTGGAGTGGCACAGGGGATAATTCACCCCTCCACTTT. Full variable domain (outside the CDR3, taken from reference TRBV30 and TRBJ1-6): SQTIHQWPATLVQPVGSPLSLECTVEGTSNPNLYWYRQAAGRGLQLLFYSVGIGQISSEVPQNLSASRPQDRQFILSSKKLLLSDSGFYLCAWSGTGDNSPLHFGNGTRLTVT.

The chain uses TRBV5-6 and TRBJ1-4; D perhaps matches TRBD1 (5 bases). The germline CDR1 and CDR2 sequences are SGHDT and YYEEEE. The CDR3 extends over 18 amino acids. V lost 1 base to trimming and J lost 12 bases, with 28 bases between them. For the CDR3, the DNA is TGTGCCAGCAGCTTGCGGTCGGGGGACCCCGGAGGGGTATACGAACTGTTTTTT. It is translated as CASSLRSGDPGGVYELFF. The variable domain in full, completed from reference TRBV5-6 and TRBJ1-4, reads DAGVTQSPTHLIKTRGQQVTLRCSPKSGHDTVSWYQQALGQGPQFIFQYYEEEERQRGNFPDRFSGHQFPNYSSELNVNALLLGDSALYLCASSLRSGDPGGVYELFFGSGTQLSVL.

The rearrangement uses TRBV13 and TRBJ1-3; possible D gene TRBD1, 6 bases. Germline V gene lookup returns CDR1 PRHDT and CDR2 FYEKMQ (reference sequence). CDR3 length: 16 amino acids. Trimming took off 5 bases at V and 2 bases at J, with 16 bases between the two ends. The CDR3 region is CASSLTSTGTGNTIYF. In DNA form, the CDR3 reads TGTGCCAGCAGCCTAACCTCGACAGGTACTGGAAACACCATATATTTT. The whole variable domain, remainder taken from reference TRBV13 and TRBJ1-3, is AAGVIQSPRHLIKEKRETATLKCYPIPRHDTVYWYQQGPGQDPQFLISFYEKMQSDKGSIPDRFSAQQFSDYHSELNMSSLELGDSALYFCASSLTSTGTGNTIYFGEGSWLTVV.

The chain carries TRBV18 and TRBJ2-7; possibly TRBD2 for D (5 bases). Germline CDR1 reads KGHSH; CDR2 reads LQKENI. This CDR3 contains 16 residues. V was trimmed by 2 bases and J by 0 bases, leaving 14 bases between them. CDR3 protein: CASSPGNARASYEQYF. CDR3 coding DNA: TGTGCCAGCTCACCAGGTAACGCGAGGGCCTCCTACGAGCAGTACTTC.

The chain uses TRBV6-1 and TRBJ2-7, with TRBD2 matching 7 bases. Germline V lookup: CDR1 MNHNS, CDR2 SASEGT. V shed 3 bases and J 6 bases; nucleotides not matched to a gene: 8. The CDR3 extends over 14 amino acids. The CDR3 nucleotides read TGTGCCAGCAGTGAGGGCTCCCCGGGGGGCGAGCAGTACTTC. Encoded protein: CASSEGSPGGEQYF.

The chain carries TRBV6-5 and TRBJ1-2; D not resolved. Trimming removed 8 bases from V and 4 bases from J, with 11 bases in between. The length of the CDR3 is 12 residues. Germline V gene data show CDR1 as MNHEY and CDR2 as SVGAGI. The CDR3 DNA reads as TGTGCCAGCGGAAGGGCGGGCTATGGCTACACCTTC. As protein: CASGRAGYGYTF.

This clone was seen a single time. V is TRBV4-1 and J is TRBJ2-3, with a tentative D call TRBD2 (6 bases). Germline CDR1 reads MGHRA; CDR2 reads YSYEKL. Trimming removed 3 bases from V and 2 bases from J, with 18 bases in between. CDR3 length equals 17 residues. Written as DNA, the CDR3 is TGCGCCAGCAGCCATCGCGGGGACCGGGAGTTCACAGATACGCAGTATTTT. Translating it yields CASSHRGDREFTDTQYF.

The rearrangement uses TRBV2 and TRBJ2-3; 13 bases are shared with TRBD2. The V segment lost 6 bases and the J segment 4 bases; nucleotides outside the gene matches: 7. Germline-derived CDR1 and CDR2 are SNHLY and FYNNEI. The length of the CDR3 is 16 residues. The CDR3 spells CASSARLAGGADTQYF. In DNA, the CDR3 is TGTGCCAGCAGCGCCCGACTAGCGGGGGGTGCAGATACGCAGTATTTT. The whole variable domain, remainder taken from reference TRBV2 and TRBJ2-3, is EPEVTQTPSHQVTQMGQEVILRCVPISNHLYFYWYRQILGQKVEFLVSFYNNEISEKSEIFDDQFSVERPDGSNFTLKIRSTKLEDSAMYFCASSARLAGGADTQYFGPGTRLTVL.

V and J are TRBV18 and TRBJ1-1; D is perhaps TRBD1 (6 bases). V lost 3 bases and J lost 0, with 11 bases in between. This CDR3 spans 15 amino acids. Germline V gene lookup returns CDR1 KGHSH and CDR2 LQKENI. CDR3 DNA sequence: TGTGCCAGCTCACCGTTGGACAGATTGAACACTGAAGCTTTCTTT. This translates into CASSPLDRLNTEAFF.

This clone was counted once. The rearrangement joins TRBV5-1 to TRBJ2-5; TRBD1 agrees at 8 bases. Trimming cost V 6 bases and J 2 bases; bases outside gene matches: 6. CDR1 and CDR2 from the germline V gene are SGHRS and YFSETQ. The length of the CDR3 is 14 residues. DNA for the CDR3: TGCGCCAGCAATATCAGGGGGCAGCAAGAGACCCAGTACTTC. Protein product: CASNIRGQQETQYF. The complete variable domain, with remaining parts taken from reference TRBV5-1 and TRBJ2-5, reads KAGVTQTPRYLIKTRGQQVTLSCSPISGHRSVSWYQQTPGQGLQFLFEYFSETQRNKGNFPGRFSGRQFSNSRSEMNVSTLELGDSALYLCASNIRGQQETQYFGPGTRLLVL.

This chain joins TRBV27 and TRBJ1-2, with D uncertain. The CDR3 extends over 13 amino acids. Germline lookup yields CDR1 MNHEY and CDR2 SMNVEV (reference sequence). Between the trimmed V and J ends, which lost 0 bases and 4 bases, there was a span of 6 bases. The CDR3 nucleotides are TGTGCCAGCAGTTTATCTTCCTCCTATGGCTACACCTTC. Translated: CASSLSSSYGYTF.

The chain is built from TRBV5-1 and TRBJ1-5, with D perhaps matching TRBD1 (6 bases). Germline V CDR1 and CDR2: SGHRS, YFSETQ. The CDR3 contains 15 residues. Trimming stripped 0 bases from V and 6 bases from J, with 13 bases between. The CDR3 DNA reads as TGCGCCAGCAGCTTGGTGGGGCAGGGGTCTCAGCCCCAGCATTTT. It yields the protein CASSLVGQGSQPQHF.

This chain links TRBV28 with TRBJ2-1, with 9 bases aligning to TRBD2. Trimming removed 5 bases from V and 2 bases from J; junction bases left unmatched: 7. The CDR3 consists of 16 residues. Per germline, CDR1 MDHEN and CDR2 SYDVKM. The CDR3 is CASSPQAGGAYNEQFF. The CDR3 DNA is TGTGCCAGCAGTCCCCAAGCGGGGGGTGCCTACAATGAGCAGTTCTTC.

CDR3 in DNA: TGTGCCACCAGCAGAGTAGGGCCGGGGGGGGAGCTGTTTTTT. Amino acids: CATSRVGPGGELFF. The chain carries TRBV15 and TRBJ2-2, with D possibly matching TRBD2 (5 bases). Between the trimmed V and J ends, which lost 1 base and 8 bases, there was a span of 11 bases. This CDR3 has 14 amino acids. Germline loops: CDR1 LNHNV, CDR2 YYDKDF (reference sequence).